This T cell receptor beta chain comes out of a study of cytomegalovirus exposure and HLA in healthy donors. PCR involved 60 Vbeta and 13 Jbeta primers. Sequenced by immunoSEQ multiplex PCR; TCRdb stores in-frame clones only, minus some. The sample yields fewer than 200,000 clones, approximately 77% seen once. After removal of 4 bases from V and 7 bases from J, the junction contained 9 bases not matched to a gene. CDR1 and CDR2 from the germline V gene are GTSNPN and SVGIG (reference sequence). CDR3 length: 13 amino acids. This TCR came from a male donor in good health and CMV-seropositive. The genes are TRBV30 and TRBJ1-2, with 7 bases fitting TRBD1. The sample was PBMCs. The CDR3 protein is CAWTQQGLGGYTF. The CDR3 DNA follows: TGTGCCTGGACCCAACAGGGGCTAGGTGGCTACACCTTC.